The clone carrying this T cell receptor beta chain was counted many times. The antigen is not known. The data derive from a study of regulatory T cells in long-lasting Graves disease. The study's findings and limits: TCR diversity in persistent Graves' patients was below that of newly diagnosed ones. The small sample size may have reduced accuracy.

Library construction for TCR beta used iRepertoire HTBI primers and Arm-PCR of CDR3 regions. From the multiplex PCR reads, TCRdb called clonotypes with MiXCR, one entry per CDR3 protein. The sample shows about 440,000 distinct CDR3 sequences, 15% of them seen only once. Time point noted: newly diagnosed GD, antithyroid drugs for less than 3 months. Researchers made the TCR library from RNA that was extracted from PBMCs. A roughly 8.6-milliliter sample of peripheral blood was drawn into EDTA tubes. These data were also reused for a study on T cells in Graves' hyperthyroidism and ophthalmopathy. That study adds: Each diagnosis drew on symptoms, thyroxine, TRAb, thyroid ultrasound and orbital computed tomography findings.

The input for sequencing was peripheral blood mononuclear cells (PBMCs), taken at new diagnosis, from a patient treated with antithyroid drugs. The clonotype comes from a woman in her twenties or thirties with Graves disease.

The DNA of the CDR3 is TGTGCCACCCTCGCGGGCCCAAGCGGCGAGCAGTTCTTC. This encodes CATLAGPSGEQFF. The chain joins TRBV7-9 to TRBJ2-1; a weak D match, TRBD2 (5 bases). Germline CDR1 and CDR2: SEHNR and FQNEAQ (reference sequence). V lost 10 bases and J 10 bases, leaving 20 bases between the germline ends. CDR3 size: 13 residues.